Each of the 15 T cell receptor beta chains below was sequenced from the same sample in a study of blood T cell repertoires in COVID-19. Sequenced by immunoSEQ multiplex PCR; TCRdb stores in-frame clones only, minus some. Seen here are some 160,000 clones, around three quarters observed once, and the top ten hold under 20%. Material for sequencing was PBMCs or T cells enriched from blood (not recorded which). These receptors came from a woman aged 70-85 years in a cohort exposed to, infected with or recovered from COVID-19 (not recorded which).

The CDR3 DNA follows: TGTGCCAGCAGTTACTGGCATCCTCATGAGGGTTCACCCCTCCACTTT. Residues: CASSYWHPHEGSPLHF. The chain links TRBV6-2 or TRBV6-3 to TRBJ1-6; no definite D call. Germline CDR1 is MNHEY and CDR2 is SVGEGT. The V gene lost 1 base and the J gene lost 9 bases, with 16 bases spanning the gap. This CDR3 is built from 16 residues.

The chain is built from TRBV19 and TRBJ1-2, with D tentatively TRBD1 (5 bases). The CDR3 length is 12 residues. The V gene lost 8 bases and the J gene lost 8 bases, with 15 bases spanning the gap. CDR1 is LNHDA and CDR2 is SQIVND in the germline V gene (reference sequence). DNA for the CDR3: TGTGCCAGTTCGGGGGGTACCAGGGGCTACACCTTC. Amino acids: CASSGGTRGYTF. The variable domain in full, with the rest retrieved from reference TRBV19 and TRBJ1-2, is DGGITQSPKYLFRKEGQNVTLSCEQNLNHDAMYWYRQDPGQGLRLIYYSQIVNDFQKGDIAEGYSVSREKKESFPLTVTSAQKNPTAFYLCASSGGTRGYTFGSGTRLTVV.

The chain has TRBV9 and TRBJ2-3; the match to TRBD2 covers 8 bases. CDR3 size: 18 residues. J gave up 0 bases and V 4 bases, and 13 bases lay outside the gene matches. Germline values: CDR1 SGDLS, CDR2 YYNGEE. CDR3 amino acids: CASSFTSGTPSSTDTQYF. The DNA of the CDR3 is TGTGCCAGCAGCTTTACTAGCGGTACTCCTTCTAGCACAGATACGCAGTATTTT.

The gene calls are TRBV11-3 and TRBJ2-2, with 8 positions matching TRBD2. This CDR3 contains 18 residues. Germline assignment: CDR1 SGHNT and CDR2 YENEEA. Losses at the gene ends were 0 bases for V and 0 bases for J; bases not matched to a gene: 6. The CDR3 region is CASSLDQSGSANTGELFF. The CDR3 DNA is TGTGCCAGCAGCTTAGATCAGAGCGGGAGCGCGAACACCGGGGAGCTGTTTTTT. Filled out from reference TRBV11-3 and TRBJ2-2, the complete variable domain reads EAGVVQSPRYKIIEKKQPVAFWCNPISGHNTLYWYLQNLGQGPELLIRYENEEAVDDSQLPKDRFSAERLKGVDSTLKIQPAELGDSAVYLCASSLDQSGSANTGELFFGEGSRLTVL.

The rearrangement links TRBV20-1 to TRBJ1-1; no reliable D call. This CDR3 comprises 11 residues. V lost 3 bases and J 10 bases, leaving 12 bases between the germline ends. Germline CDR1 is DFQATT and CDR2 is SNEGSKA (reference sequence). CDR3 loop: CSARNNEGAFF. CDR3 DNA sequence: TGCAGTGCTAGGAATAACGAGGGAGCTTTCTTT.

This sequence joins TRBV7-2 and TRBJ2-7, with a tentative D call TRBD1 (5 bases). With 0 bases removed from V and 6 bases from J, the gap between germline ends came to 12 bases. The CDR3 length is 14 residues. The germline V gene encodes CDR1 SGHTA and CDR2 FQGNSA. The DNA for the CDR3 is TGTGCCAGCAGCTTAGCCCTTCAGGGATCCGAGCAGTACTTC. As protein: CASSLALQGSEQYF.

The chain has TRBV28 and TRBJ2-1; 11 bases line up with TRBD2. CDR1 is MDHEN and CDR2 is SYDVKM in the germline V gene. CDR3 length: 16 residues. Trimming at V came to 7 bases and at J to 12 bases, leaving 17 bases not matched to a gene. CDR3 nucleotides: TGTGCCAGCACCCTAGGGGTAGCGGGGGGGCTCGGCGGGCAGTTCTTC. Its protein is CASTLGVAGGLGGQFF.

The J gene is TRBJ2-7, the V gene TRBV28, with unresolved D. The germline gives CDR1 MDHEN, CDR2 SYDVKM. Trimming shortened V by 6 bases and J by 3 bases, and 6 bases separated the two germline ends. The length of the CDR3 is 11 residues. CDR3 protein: CASRSLYEQYF. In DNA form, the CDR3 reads TGTGCCAGCAGATCACTCTACGAGCAGTACTTC.

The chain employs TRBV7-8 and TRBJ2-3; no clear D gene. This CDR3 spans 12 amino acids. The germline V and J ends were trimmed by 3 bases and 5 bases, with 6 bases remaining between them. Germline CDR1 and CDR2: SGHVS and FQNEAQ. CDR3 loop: CASSFQLDTQYF. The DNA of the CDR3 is TGTGCCAGCAGCTTCCAGTTAGATACGCAGTATTTT. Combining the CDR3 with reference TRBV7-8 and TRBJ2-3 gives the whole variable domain GAGVSQSPRYKVAKRGQDVALRCDPISGHVSLFWYQQALGQGPEFLTYFQNEAQLDKSGLPSDRFFAERPEGSVSTLKIQRTQQEDSAVYLCASSFQLDTQYFGPGTRLTVL.

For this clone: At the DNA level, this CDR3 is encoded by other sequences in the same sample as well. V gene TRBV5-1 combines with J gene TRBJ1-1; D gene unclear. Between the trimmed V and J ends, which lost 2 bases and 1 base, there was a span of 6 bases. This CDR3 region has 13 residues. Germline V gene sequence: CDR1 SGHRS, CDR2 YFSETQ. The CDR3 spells CASSFEGNTEAFF. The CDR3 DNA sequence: TGCGCCAGCAGCTTTGAGGGGAACACTGAAGCTTTCTTT.

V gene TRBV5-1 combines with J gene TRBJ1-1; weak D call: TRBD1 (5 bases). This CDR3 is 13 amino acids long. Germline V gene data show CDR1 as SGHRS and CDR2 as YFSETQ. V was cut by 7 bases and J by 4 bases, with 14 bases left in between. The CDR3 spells CASAYRFPTEAFF. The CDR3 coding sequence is TGCGCCAGCGCCTACAGGTTCCCCACTGAAGCTTTCTTT.

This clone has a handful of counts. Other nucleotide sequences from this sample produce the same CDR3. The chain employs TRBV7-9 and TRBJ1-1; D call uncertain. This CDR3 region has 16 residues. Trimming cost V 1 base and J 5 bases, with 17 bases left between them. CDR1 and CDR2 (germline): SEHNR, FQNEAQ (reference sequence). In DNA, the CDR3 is TGTGCCAGCAGCTTAGGGGCCCCAGGTATCGGTACTGAAGCTTTCTTT. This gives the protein CASSLGAPGIGTEAFF.

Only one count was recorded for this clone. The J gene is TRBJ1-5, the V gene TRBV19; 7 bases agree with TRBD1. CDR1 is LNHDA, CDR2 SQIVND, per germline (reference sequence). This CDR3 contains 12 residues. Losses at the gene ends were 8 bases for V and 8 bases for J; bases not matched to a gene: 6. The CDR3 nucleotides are TGTGCCAGTCAACAGGGGTATGAGCCCCAGCATTTT. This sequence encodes CASQQGYEPQHF. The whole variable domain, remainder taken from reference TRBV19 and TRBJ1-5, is DGGITQSPKYLFRKEGQNVTLSCEQNLNHDAMYWYRQDPGQGLRLIYYSQIVNDFQKGDIAEGYSVSREKKESFPLTVTSAQKNPTAFYLCASQQGYEPQHFGDGTRLSIL.

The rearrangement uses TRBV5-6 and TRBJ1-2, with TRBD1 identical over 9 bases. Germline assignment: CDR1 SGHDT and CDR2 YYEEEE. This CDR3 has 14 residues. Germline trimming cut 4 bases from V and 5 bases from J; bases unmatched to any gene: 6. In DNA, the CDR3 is TGTGCCAGCAGCACTCGGACAGGGGAATATGGCTACACCTTC. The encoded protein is CASSTRTGEYGYTF.

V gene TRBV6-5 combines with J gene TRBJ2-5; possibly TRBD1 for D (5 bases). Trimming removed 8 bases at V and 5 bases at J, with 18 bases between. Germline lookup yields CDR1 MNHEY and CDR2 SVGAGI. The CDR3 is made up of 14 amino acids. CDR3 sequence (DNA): TGTGCCAGCCAATCGACAGCCTCCCGGGAGACCCAGTACTTC. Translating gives CASQSTASRETQYF.